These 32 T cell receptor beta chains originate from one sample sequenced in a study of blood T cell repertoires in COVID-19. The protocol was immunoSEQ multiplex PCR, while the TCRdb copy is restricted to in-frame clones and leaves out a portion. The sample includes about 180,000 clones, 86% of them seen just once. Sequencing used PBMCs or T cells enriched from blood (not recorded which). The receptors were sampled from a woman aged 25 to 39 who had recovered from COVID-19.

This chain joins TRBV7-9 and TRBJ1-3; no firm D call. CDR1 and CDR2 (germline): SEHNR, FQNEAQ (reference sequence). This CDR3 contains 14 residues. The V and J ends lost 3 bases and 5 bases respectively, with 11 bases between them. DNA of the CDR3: TGTGCCAGCAGCTTCCCCCCCCAAAGAAACACCATATATTTT. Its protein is CASSFPPQRNTIYF.

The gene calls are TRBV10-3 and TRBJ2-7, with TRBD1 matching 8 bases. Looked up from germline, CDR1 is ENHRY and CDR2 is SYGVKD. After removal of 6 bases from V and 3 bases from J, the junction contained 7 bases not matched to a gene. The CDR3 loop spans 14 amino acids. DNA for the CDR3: TGTGCCATCAGCACAGGGGGAGAGGGCTACGAGCAGTACTTC. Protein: CAISTGGEGYEQYF.

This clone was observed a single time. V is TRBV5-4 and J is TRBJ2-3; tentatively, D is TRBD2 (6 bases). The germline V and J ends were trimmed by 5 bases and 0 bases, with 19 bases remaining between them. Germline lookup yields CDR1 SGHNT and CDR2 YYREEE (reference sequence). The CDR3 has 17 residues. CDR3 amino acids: CASRMRLGETSTDTQYF. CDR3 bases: TGTGCCAGCAGGATGCGACTAGGGGAAACTAGCACAGATACGCAGTATTTT.

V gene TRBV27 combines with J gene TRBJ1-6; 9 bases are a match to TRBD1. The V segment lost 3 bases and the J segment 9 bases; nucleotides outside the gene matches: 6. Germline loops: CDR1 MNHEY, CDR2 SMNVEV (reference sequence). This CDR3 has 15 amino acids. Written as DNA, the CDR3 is TGTGCCAGCAGTTTTGGGACAGGGAGTGGTTCACCCCTCCACTTT. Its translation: CASSFGTGSGSPLHF.

CDR3 sequence: CASSLGGSAANYGYTF. CDR3 nucleotide sequence: TGCGCCAGCAGTCTGGGGGGGTCAGCAGCTAACTATGGCTACACCTTC. The chain is built from TRBV4-1 and TRBJ1-2, with a possible D match to TRBD1 (5 bases). Germline CDR1 reads MGHRA; CDR2 reads YSYEKL. The ends were cut back, 6 bases at V and 0 bases at J, with 17 bases in the middle. The CDR3 runs 16 residues.

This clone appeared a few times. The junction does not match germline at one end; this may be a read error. The CDR3 loop is CAGRGAPYQPQHF. CDR3 DNA: TGTGCCGGCAGGGGGGCTCCATATCAGCCCCAGCATTTT. The chain is built from TRBV28 and TRBJ1-5; 7 bases match TRBD1. The germline gives CDR1 MDHEN, CDR2 SYDVKM. This CDR3 is built from 13 residues.

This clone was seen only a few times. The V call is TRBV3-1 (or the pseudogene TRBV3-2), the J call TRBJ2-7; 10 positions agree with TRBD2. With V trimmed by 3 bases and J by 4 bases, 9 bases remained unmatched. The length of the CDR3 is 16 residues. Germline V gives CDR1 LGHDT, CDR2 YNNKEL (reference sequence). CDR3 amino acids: CASSQGGASGRYEQYF. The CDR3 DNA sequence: TGTGCCAGCAGCCAGGGTGGGGCTAGCGGGAGATACGAGCAGTACTTC.

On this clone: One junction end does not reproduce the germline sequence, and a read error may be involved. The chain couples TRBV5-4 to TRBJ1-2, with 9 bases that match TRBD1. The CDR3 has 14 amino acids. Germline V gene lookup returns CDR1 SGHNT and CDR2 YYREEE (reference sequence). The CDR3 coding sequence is TGTGCCAGCAGCTTGGAATGGGGGACAGGGCCCTTCTTCTTC. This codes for CASSLEWGTGPFFF.

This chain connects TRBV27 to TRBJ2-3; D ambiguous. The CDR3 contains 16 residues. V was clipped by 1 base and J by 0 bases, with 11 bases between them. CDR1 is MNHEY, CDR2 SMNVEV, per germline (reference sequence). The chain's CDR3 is CASSLWSPQSTDTQYF. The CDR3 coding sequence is TGTGCCAGCAGTTTATGGTCTCCACAAAGCACAGATACGCAGTATTTT.

CDR3 DNA: TGTGCCACCGCCACAGGGGACAATGAGCAGTTCTTC. It yields the protein CATATGDNEQFF. This chain uses TRBV19 with TRBJ2-1, with TRBD1 identical over 7 bases. V shed 10 bases, J shed 5 bases, and the junction held 5 bases outside the gene matches. Germline V gene data show CDR1 as LNHDA and CDR2 as SQIVND (reference sequence). This CDR3 is built from 12 residues. The full variable domain, with the rest looked up from reference TRBV19 and TRBJ2-1, is DGGITQSPKYLFRKEGQNVTLSCEQNLNHDAMYWYRQDPGQGLRLIYYSQIVNDFQKGDIAEGYSVSREKKESFPLTVTSAQKNPTAFYLCATATGDNEQFFGPGTRLTVL.

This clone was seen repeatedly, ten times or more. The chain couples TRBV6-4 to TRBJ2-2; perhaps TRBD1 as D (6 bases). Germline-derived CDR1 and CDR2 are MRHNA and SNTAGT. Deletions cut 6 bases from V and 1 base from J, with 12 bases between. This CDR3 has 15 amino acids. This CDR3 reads CASRPGDQNTGELFF. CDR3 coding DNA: TGTGCCAGCAGACCAGGGGATCAGAACACCGGGGAGCTGTTTTTT.

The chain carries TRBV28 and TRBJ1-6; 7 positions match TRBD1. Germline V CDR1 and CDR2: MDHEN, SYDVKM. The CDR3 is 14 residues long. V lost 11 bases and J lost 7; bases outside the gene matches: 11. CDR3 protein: CAGLDRSGNSPLHF. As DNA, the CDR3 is TGTGCCGGCTTGGACAGGTCGGGGAATTCACCCCTCCACTTT.

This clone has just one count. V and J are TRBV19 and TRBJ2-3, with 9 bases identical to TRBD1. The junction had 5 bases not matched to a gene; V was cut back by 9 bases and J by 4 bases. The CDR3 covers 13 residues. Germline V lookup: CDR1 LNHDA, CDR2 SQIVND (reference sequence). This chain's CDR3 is CASMTGGADTQYF. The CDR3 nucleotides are TGTGCCAGCATGACAGGGGGGGCAGATACGCAGTATTTT.

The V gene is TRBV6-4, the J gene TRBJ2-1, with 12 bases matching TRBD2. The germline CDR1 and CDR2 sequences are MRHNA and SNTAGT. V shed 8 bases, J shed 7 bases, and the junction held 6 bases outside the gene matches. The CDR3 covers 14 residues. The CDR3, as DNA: TGTGCCAGCGGGGGACTAGCGGGTGGGAATGAGCAGTTCTTC. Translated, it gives CASGGLAGGNEQFF.

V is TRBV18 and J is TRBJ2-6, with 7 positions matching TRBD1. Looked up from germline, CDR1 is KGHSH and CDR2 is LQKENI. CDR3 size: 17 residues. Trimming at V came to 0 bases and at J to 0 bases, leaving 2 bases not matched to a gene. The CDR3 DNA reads TGTGCCAGCTCACCACCGTCAGGGGGCTCTGGGGCCAACGTCCTGACTTTC. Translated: CASSPPSGGSGANVLTF.

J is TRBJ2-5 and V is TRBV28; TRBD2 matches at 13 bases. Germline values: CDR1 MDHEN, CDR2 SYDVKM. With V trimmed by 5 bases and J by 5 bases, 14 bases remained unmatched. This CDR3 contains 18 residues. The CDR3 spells CASSSRWTSGSWGETQYF. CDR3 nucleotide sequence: TGTGCCAGCAGTAGCCGGTGGACTAGCGGGAGTTGGGGGGAGACCCAGTACTTC.

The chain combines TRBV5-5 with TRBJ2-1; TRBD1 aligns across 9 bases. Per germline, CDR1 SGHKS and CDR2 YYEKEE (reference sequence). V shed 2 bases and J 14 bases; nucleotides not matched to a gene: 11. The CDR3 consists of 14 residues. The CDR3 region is CASSFFLARTGEFF. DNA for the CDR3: TGTGCCAGCAGCTTTTTTCTGGCGAGGACAGGGGAGTTCTTC.

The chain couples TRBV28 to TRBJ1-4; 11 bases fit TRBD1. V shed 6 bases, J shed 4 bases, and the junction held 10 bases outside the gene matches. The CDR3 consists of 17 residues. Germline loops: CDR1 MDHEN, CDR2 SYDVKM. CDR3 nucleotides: TGTGCCAGCAGCTCCTCCGGACAGGGGGCCCTTAATGAAAAACTGTTTTTT. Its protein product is CASSSSGQGALNEKLFF.

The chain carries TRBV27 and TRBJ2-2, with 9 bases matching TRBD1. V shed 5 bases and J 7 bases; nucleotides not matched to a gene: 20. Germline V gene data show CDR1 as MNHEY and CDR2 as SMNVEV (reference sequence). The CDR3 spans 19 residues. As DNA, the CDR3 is TGTGCCAGCAGTCGCAGGGACAGGGCTATGTGGGGTGAGAACGGGGAGCTGTTTTTT. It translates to CASSRRDRAMWGENGELFF.

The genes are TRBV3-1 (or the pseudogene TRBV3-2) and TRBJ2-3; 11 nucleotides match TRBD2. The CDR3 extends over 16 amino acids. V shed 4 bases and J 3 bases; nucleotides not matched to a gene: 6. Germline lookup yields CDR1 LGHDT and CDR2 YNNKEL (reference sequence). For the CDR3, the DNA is TGTGCCAGCAGCCCAGTAGCGGGAGGGAGGACAGATACGCAGTATTTT. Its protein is CASSPVAGGRTDTQYF.

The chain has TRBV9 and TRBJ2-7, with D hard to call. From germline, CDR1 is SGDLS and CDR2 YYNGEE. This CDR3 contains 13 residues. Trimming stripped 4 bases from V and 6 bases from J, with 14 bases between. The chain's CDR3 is CASSPRSLGEQYF. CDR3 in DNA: TGTGCCAGCAGCCCTAGATCCTTAGGCGAGCAGTACTTC.

This chain's CDR3 is CASQTGTSQYNEQFF. In nucleotides, the CDR3 is TGTGCCAGCCAAACCGGGACATCCCAATACAATGAGCAGTTCTTC. The chain has TRBV9 and TRBJ2-1; possibly TRBD1 for D (6 bases). V dropped 7 bases and J dropped 4 bases, with 18 bases sitting between them. The germline V gene encodes CDR1 SGDLS and CDR2 YYNGEE. The CDR3 runs to 15 residues.

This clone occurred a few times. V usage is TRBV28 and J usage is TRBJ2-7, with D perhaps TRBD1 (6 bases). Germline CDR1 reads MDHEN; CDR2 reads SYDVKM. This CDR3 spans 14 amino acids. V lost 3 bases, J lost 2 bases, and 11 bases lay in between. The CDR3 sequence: CASSFLGAAYEQYF. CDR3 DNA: TGTGCCAGCAGTTTTTTGGGGGCTGCCTACGAGCAGTACTTC.

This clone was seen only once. Here the CDR3 DNA reads TGTGCCAGCAGTTTAAAAGGGGAGGTGTTTTTTTACGAGCAGTACTTC. Translated, it gives CASSLKGEVFFYEQYF. The J gene is TRBJ2-7, the V gene TRBV27, with D tentatively TRBD2 (6 bases). Germline V gives CDR1 MNHEY, CDR2 SMNVEV (reference sequence). The CDR3 runs 16 residues. V was clipped by 2 bases and J by 4 bases, with 18 bases between them.

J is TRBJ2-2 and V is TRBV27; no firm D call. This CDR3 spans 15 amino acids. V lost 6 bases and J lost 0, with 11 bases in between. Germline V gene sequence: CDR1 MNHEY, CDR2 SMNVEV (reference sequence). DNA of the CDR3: TGTGCCAGCAGGGGTCTAGGAACGAACACCGGGGAGCTGTTTTTT. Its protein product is CASRGLGTNTGELFF.

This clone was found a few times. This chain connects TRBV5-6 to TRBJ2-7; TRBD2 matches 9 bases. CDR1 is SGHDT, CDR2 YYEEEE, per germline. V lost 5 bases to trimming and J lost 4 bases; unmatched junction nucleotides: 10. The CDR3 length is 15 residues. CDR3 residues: CASRPSGTDFYEQYF. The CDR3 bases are TGTGCCAGCAGGCCTAGCGGGACGGACTTTTACGAGCAGTACTTC.

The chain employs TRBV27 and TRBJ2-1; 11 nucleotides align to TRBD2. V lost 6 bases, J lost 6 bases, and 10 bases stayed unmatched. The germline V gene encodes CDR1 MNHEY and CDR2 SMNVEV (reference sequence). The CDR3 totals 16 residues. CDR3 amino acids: CASSISGRALFNEQFF. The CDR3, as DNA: TGTGCCAGCAGCATTAGCGGGAGGGCGCTTTTCAATGAGCAGTTCTTC.

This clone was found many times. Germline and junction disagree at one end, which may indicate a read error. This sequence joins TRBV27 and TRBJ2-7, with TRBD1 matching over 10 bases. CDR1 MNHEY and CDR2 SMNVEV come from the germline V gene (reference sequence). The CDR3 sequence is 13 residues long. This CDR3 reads CASSFGGQGIPNF. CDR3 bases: TGTGCCAGCAGTTTTGGGGGACAGGGGATCCCAAACTTC.

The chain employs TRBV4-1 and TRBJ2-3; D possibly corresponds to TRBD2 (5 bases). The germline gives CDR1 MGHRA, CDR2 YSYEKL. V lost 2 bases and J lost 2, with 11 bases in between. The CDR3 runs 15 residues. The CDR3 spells CASSQITRNTDTQYF. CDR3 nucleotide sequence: TGCGCCAGCAGCCAAATAACTAGAAACACAGATACGCAGTATTTT.

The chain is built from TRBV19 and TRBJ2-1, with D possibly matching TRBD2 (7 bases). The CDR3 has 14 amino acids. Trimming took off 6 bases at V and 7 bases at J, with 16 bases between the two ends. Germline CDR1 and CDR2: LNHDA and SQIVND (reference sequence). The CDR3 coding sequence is TGTGCCAGTAGGGACCAACAGGGAGGGAATGAGCAGTTCTTC. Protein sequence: CASRDQQGGNEQFF.

The CDR3 DNA reads as TGTGCCAGCAGTTCTAGCGGGAGAAACACCGGGGAGCTGTTTTTT. Encoded protein: CASSSSGRNTGELFF. The V and J genes are TRBV27 and TRBJ2-2, with 10 bases aligning to TRBD2. The V and J ends lost 4 bases and 2 bases, in that order; junction bases with no gene match: 1. There are 15 residues in the CDR3. The germline V gene encodes CDR1 MNHEY and CDR2 SMNVEV (reference sequence).

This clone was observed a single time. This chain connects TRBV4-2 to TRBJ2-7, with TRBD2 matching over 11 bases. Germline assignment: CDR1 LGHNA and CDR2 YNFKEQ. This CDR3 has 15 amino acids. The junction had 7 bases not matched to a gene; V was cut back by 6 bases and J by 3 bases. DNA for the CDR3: TGTGCCAGCAGTCCTGGGACTAGCGGCGTCTACGAGCAGTACTTC. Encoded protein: CASSPGTSGVYEQYF.